The entry below describes one TCR beta chain. Its target is unknown. These data are taken from a study of shared clonotypes between healthy human individuals. Study outcomes and limitations: Exclusively blood specimens were collected; tissue repertoires likely differ.

In the original processing: Filtering of immunoSEQ junctional sequences could not match full-length read filtering. Clones were read by immunoSEQ multiplex PCR, and TCRdb kept only the in-frame ones, dropping some. V and J calls and clone size are those listed in that table; D and trimming were worked out from the DNA. The repertoire holds roughly 1,000,000 clones, with around 78% as singletons. V lost 4 bases to trimming and J lost 5 bases, with 12 bases between them. The CDR3 is 13 amino acids. In germline, CDR1 is SGHRS, CDR2 YFSETQ. Sequenced input: memory CD4+ T cells from PBMCs. Subset specified: CD45RA-negative fraction. V usage is TRBV5-1 and J usage is TRBJ1-1; D is unresolved. The sequence was obtained from a man between 18 and 35 years old in good health. Some clones in this sample may be carry-over from other donors' samples. The CDR3, as DNA: TGCGCCAGCAGCCCCCTGGTGGGGACTGAAGCTTTCTTT. It encodes CASSPLVGTEAFF.